This T cell receptor beta chain was documented in a study of cytomegalovirus exposure and HLA in healthy donors listed by TCRdb under 2017. About the investigation overall: According to an earlier analysis of 550 to 750 of the donors, about 179 million T cells yielded approximately 120 million unique TCR beta sequences and about 300 Gb of sequence data. All discovery cohort repertoires had been generated using a single sequencing platform. Along with the 666-subject first cohort, a separate validation cohort of over a hundred different subjects was used. The study aimed to test whether signatures of past pathogen exposure could be identified by cataloging public T cell receptors. A later genetic analysis used genome-wide SNP genotypes for 398 of the 666 donors, treating that subset as a discovery cohort. The T cell repertoires of 666 subjects were profiled by immunosequencing and related to cytomegalovirus serostatus. Donor age, sex, ethnicity and CMV serostatus were compiled together with the repertoire data. High-throughput TCR immunosequencing, statistical association of individual TCRs with disease status, and machine learning were combined to predict cytomegalovirus infection status. An early release covering 550 to 700 HLA-typed donors comprised 300 to 350 gigabases of sequencing data and around 85 million unique TCR sequences. Of the approximately 400 genotyped donors, over 65% fell in the genetic ancestry cluster associated with self-reported Caucasian donors. Roughly five DR-DQ haplotypes were treated as single units for association and clustering because of strong linkage in the cohort. To study patterns of TCR occurrence, a later analysis re-analyzed previously published TCR beta repertoires from under 750 donors and added high-resolution HLA genotyping. Across about 380 genotyped donors of the cohort, an average of roughly 250,000 unique TCR beta nucleotide sequences per donor were sequenced, and approximately 17% of those sequences were non-productive. HLA typing covered class I and class II loci at four-digit resolution. Typing coverage differed by locus: A, B, C, DRB1 and DQB1 were typed in about 620-640 donors, DQA1 in 522, DPA1 in some 600, and DPB1 in just under 490. An earlier analysis of some 600 of the donors applied high-throughput TCR beta sequencing to assess whether each TCR beta V gene segment acted as functional or pseudogenic. Rather than using new phenotypic data, the later analysis identified candidate immune exposures from TCR beta sequences and from how often those sequences occurred across donors. Overall results and qualifications from the work: While some public TCRs were present in many individuals, most TCR sequences turned up only very rarely across donors. According to the authors, the approach could potentially be generalized to other disease states and immunological phenotypes. A group of highly shared sequence variants was considered likely to be a technical artifact of the sequencing pipeline. In a later analysis, the rate of TCR association differed among HLA loci, with DRB1 alleles having the most associated TCRs and HLA-C alleles having the fewest. Sequencing depth was assumed to be roughly uniform across donors in the presence/absence analyses, though that assumption may not hold. Because the 87-base-pair reads could not distinguish some IMGT-functional V segments, including TRBV6-2 and TRBV6-3, those segments were excluded. In vitro tests confirmed that three of the cytomegalovirus-associated TCR beta chains recognize cytomegalovirus antigens. Several of the top co-occurrence clusters appeared to be linked to parvovirus B19, influenza, CMV and Epstein-Barr virus, according to a later analysis. Compared with the roughly 700-donor mean, donors in an Asian-associated ancestry cluster had fewer N-insertions in productive TCRs, according to a later genetic analysis. Cytomegalovirus status was reported to be diagnosed by the classifier with high specificity and sensitivity in both the original and validation cohorts. Because HLA typing was missing for some donors at each locus, association tests included only the typed subset. The study listed 150 to 200 TCR beta chains as associated with cytomegalovirus. A further reported finding was that TCR beta sequences accurately predicted the HLA-A and HLA-B alleles for most subjects in the first cohort. A later analysis associated about 16,000 TCR beta sequences with specific HLA alleles at a false discovery rate of 0.05. For the cohort, immune exposure information was limited to CMV serostatus. Linkage disequilibrium might explain the correlated functional status among segregating V segments, but an unknown experimental factor could not be ruled out. Seventeen rarely observed V segments, including chromosome 9 orphons, were excluded from the earlier analysis of 550 to 700 of the donors because counts were too low. In a later analysis, most CMV-associated TCR beta chains were found to appear HLA-restricted, with HLA associations seemingly driven largely by CMV exposure. When HLA alleles, especially DR and DQ, strongly co-occurred, attributing TCR associations to individual alleles was difficult. Broadly in line with IMGT annotations, most TCR beta V segments showed up in productive rearrangements about 87% or about 30% of the time in an earlier analysis of a few hundred of the donors. An association between a missense DCLRE1C variant and V-gene and J-gene trimming of TCR beta chains was found in a later genetic analysis and replicated in an independent cohort. A later analysis found that HLA-associated TCR beta chains were more clonally expanded and had lower generation probabilities than equally common non-associated chains. This cohort had only TCR beta chains sequenced, and the lack of alpha or paired-chain data limited which features could be detected.

This clone has a handful of counts. Its specific antigen is unknown. No base quality values were provided; no much bigger clone lies one nucleotide off. The trim is 0 bases for V and 3 bases for J, with a gap of 3 bases between the germline ends. The germline V gene yields SGHRS for CDR1 and YFSETQ for CDR2. Reading from cysteine to phenylalanine, the CDR3 counts 12 amino acids. Of all the DNA, just the CDR3 is kept, 36 bases in frame from base 1. The cohort consisted of approximately 690 healthy bone marrow donors. All cohort members were sampled while nominally healthy, although unrecorded immune exposures were likely present. The donor tested CMV seropositive, placing the donor among the approximately 310 seropositive members of the cohort. A peripheral blood sample was collected from each donor, and TCR beta sequencing was performed on peripheral blood mononuclear cells. The Qiagen DNeasy Blood Extraction Kit was used to extract genomic DNA from the blood cell samples.

The library came from the immunoSEQ multiplex PCR assay. For the multiplex PCR, a mixture combining 60 forward primers for TCR Vbeta segments and 13 reverse primers for TCR Jbeta segments was used. The CDR3 region of rearranged TCR beta genes was amplified from genomic DNA with a multiplex PCR assay. On the Illumina HiSeq System, the amplified TCR beta libraries were sequenced as 87-base-pair reads. Processing in the source paper ran as follows. A later analysis tallied 70 million to 100 million unique TCR beta chains across the 700 or so repertoires, and some 10 million of those chains were shared by two or more donors. A nearest-neighbor algorithm error-corrected the raw reads and collapsed the reads into unique sequences, merging closely related sequences to remove PCR and sequencing errors. V, D and J gene segments were assigned by aligning CDR3 sequences to IMGT reference sequences. For a sequence to be retained, a match of at least six nucleotides to both a V gene segment and a J gene segment was required. A rearrangement counted as productive if the CDR3 had no stop codons and remained in frame with V and J, and every other rearrangement counted as non-productive. Following IMGT convention, CDR3 was defined as the stretch from the second conserved V-encoded cysteine up to the conserved J-encoded phenylalanine. The earlier analysis of about 610 of the donors excluded any sequence lacking an unambiguous match to a single V gene segment. In an earlier analysis of around 590 of the donors, a V segment was called functional when productive rearrangements were above 56.7%, and segregating when the standard deviation between donors exceeded 5%. A statistical classification framework was developed to diagnose cytomegalovirus status using the catalog of TCR beta chain sequences. V and J gene assignment, in a later analysis, came from comparing TCR nucleotide sequences with IMGT/GENE-DB human TR gene sequences. The TCRdist pipeline was used in a later analysis to assign CDR3 sequences and most-parsimonious VDJ recombination scenarios. In a later analysis, each TCR beta chain was defined by its CDR3 amino acid sequence together with its V-gene family, and reads lacking a unique V-gene family were excluded. As a way to deal with suspected cross-contamination and a sequencing artifact, a later analysis dropped 640 or so nucleotide sequences that were highly shared and had low generation probability. A later analysis calculated a clonal expansion index for each public chain from normalized within-repertoire ranks of inferred template counts. In a later analysis, generation probabilities were computed using a VDJ recombination model fitted to out-of-frame rearrangements, and the results were checked against IGoR. Hypergeometric tests were used in a later analysis to score TCR-TCR, TCR-HLA and TCR-CMV co-occurrence, with a repertoire-size bias correction applied to the TCR pairs. To estimate false discovery rates, a later analysis permuted the HLA or CMV assignments 20 times. In a later analysis, co-occurring TCRs were grouped with DBSCAN, and TCRdist sequence similarity was added when clustering was performed within HLA-allele-positive subsets. Co-occurrence clustering excluded repertoires with fewer than 30,000 or more than 120,000 public chains, plus five with anomalous nucleotide sharing. Held by TCRdb, this immuneACCESS table contains in-frame sequences only and omits some clones. Under half of the omission traces to an unresolved V gene where checked; the cause of the rest is unknown. Clone size and the V and J calls come from that table; the DNA yielded D and trimming. The sample table records some 180,000 clones; approximately 12% of these occur just once. The ten top clones hold approximately 8.4% of the sample.

What was sequenced was PBMCs. This receptor chain uses TRBV5-1 and TRBJ1-1, with the D segment identity uncertain. This sequence was found in a man aged 50 to 60 in good health and CMV-seropositive. The sequence in DNA is TGCGCCAGCAGCTTGGACTACACTGAAGCTTTCTTT. This sequence encodes CASSLDYTEAFF.